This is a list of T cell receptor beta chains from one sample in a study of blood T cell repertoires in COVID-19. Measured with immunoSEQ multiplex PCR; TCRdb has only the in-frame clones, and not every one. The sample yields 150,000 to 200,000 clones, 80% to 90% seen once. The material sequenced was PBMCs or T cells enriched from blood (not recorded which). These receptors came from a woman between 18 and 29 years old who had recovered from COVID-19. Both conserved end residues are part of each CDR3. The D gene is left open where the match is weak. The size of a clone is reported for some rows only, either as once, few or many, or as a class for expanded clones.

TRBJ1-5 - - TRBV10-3 CAISESWAPQHF TGTGCCATCAGTGAGTCGTGGGCGCCCCAGCATTTT
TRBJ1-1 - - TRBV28 CASSVSSPGPRGEAFF TGTGCCAGCAGCGTCTCTTCGCCCGGGCCCCGGGGGGAAGCTTTCTTT
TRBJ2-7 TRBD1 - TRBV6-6 CASNSGQAPSGEQYF TGTGCCAGCAATTCGGGACAGGCACCCTCCGGCGAGCAGTACTTC
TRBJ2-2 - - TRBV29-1 CSVDRSGTGELFF TGCAGCGTTGATCGGTCTGGCACCGGGGAGCTGTTTTTT
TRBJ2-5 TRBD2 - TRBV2 CASSETSGVYQETQYF TGTGCCAGCAGTGAGACTAGCGGGGTGTACCAAGAGACCCAGTACTTC
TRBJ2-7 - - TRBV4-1 CASSQDDSPYEQYF TGCGCCAGCAGCCAGGATGACAGCCCCTACGAGCAGTACTTC
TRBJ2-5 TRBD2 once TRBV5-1 CASSPGTSGGRETQYF TGCGCCAGCAGCCCGGGGACTAGCGGAGGGCGGGAGACCCAGTACTTC
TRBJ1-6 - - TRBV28 CASKIVGEISYNSPLHF TGTGCCAGCAAGATTGTCGGAGAAATCTCCTATAATTCACCCCTCCACTTT
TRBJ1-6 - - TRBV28 CASTSLIGQGGNSPLHF TGTGCCAGCACCTCGTTAATAGGGCAGGGAGGTAATTCACCCCTCCACTTT
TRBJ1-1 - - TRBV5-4 CASSFGGTEAFF TGTGCCAGCAGCTTCGGAGGCACTGAAGCTTTCTTT
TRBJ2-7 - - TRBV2 CASSWPETEQYF TGTGCCAGCAGTTGGCCAGAAACCGAGCAGTACTTC
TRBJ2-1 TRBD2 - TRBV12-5 CASGLAAGAGSYNEQFF TGTGCTAGTGGTTTGGCAGCGGGGGCAGGGTCTTACAATGAGCAGTTCTTC
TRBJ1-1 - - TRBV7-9 CASSLVWDGSFVNTEAFF TGTGCCAGCAGCTTAGTTTGGGATGGGAGTTTTGTGAACACTGAAGCTTTCTTT
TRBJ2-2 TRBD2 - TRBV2 CASISSGLAKNTGELFF TGTGCCAGCATTTCCTCGGGACTAGCGAAAAACACCGGGGAGCTGTTTTTT
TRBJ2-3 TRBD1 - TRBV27 CASSLMGQGVYTQYF TGTGCCAGCAGTTTAATGGGACAGGGGGTGTATACGCAGTATTTT
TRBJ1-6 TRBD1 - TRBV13 CASRRQGPSTNSPLHF TGTGCCAGCAGGCGACAGGGACCAAGTACTAATTCACCCCTCCACTTT
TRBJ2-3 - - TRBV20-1 CSAKTTDTQYF TGCAGTGCTAAGACAACAGATACGCAGTATTTT
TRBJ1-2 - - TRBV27 CASATGSLYGYTF TGTGCCAGCGCAACCGGGTCTCTCTATGGCTACACCTTC
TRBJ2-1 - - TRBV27 CASSFSGYNEQFF TGTGCCAGCAGTTTCAGCGGCTACAATGAGCAGTTCTTC
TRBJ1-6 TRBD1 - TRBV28 CASSSPGRDRVSSPLHF TGTGCCAGCAGCTCCCCAGGCCGGGACAGAGTTTCTTCACCCCTCCACTTT
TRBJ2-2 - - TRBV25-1 CASSEYMFGPGVTGELFF TGTGCCAGCAGTGAATATATGTTTGGCCCCGGGGTCACCGGGGAGCTGTTTTTT
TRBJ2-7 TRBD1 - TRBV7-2 CASSLGFSQGWGQYF TGTGCCAGCAGCTTAGGATTCTCACAGGGGTGGGGGCAGTACTTC
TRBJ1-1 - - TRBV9 CASSVGANTEAFF TGTGCCAGCAGCGTAGGGGCGAACACTGAAGCTTTCTTT
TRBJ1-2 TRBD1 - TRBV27 CASSLSPGQGNGYTF TGTGCCAGCAGTTTAAGCCCGGGACAGGGGAATGGCTACACCTTC
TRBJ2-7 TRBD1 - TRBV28 CASSLDRGKYEQYF TGTGCCAGCAGTTTGGACAGGGGGAAGTACGAGCAGTACTTC
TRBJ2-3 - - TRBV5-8 CASSLLRGGTDTQYF TGTGCCAGCAGCTTGCTTCGGGGAGGCACAGATACGCAGTATTTT
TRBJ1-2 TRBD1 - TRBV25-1 CASRGTGEVYGYTF TGTGCCAGCAGGGGGACAGGAGAGGTCTATGGCTACACCTTC
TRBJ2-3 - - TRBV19 CASSIVGGGLGDTQYF TGTGCCAGTAGTATAGTAGGAGGGGGCCTCGGGGATACGCAGTATTTT
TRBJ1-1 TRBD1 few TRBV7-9 CASSFPSTGDTEAFF TGTGCCAGCAGCTTCCCGTCCACAGGGGACACTGAAGCTTTCTTT
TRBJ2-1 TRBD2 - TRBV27 CAVGLAVYNEQFF TGTGCCGTCGGACTAGCGGTTTACAATGAGCAGTTCTTC
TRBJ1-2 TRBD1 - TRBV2 CARGDRGRGYTF TGTGCCAGGGGAGACAGGGGCCGGGGCTACACCTTC
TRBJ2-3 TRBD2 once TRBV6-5 CASQLRETIDTQYF TGTGCCAGTCAGCTGCGGGAGACAATAGATACGCAGTATTTT
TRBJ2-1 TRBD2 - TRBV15 CATSRRLAGTYNEQFF TGTGCCACCAGCAGAAGACTAGCGGGAACCTACAATGAGCAGTTCTTC
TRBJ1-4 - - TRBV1 CTSSPWDTLRGEKLFF TGCACCAGCAGCCCGTGGGACACTCTTAGGGGTGAAAAACTGTTTTTT
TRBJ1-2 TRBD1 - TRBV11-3 CASSKNLTGESRRYYTF TGTGCCAGCAGCAAAAACTTGACAGGGGAGAGTCGACGATACTACACCTTC
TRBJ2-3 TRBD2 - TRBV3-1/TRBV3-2 CASTQGGLAGARGGTQYF TGTGCCAGCACCCAAGGGGGACTAGCGGGAGCAAGGGGCGGTACGCAGTATTTT
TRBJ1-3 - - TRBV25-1 CASSEAASSGNTIYF TGTGCCAGCAGTGAAGCGGCGAGCTCTGGAAACACCATATATTTT
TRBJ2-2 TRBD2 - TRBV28 CATRVGGRAYTGELFF TGTGCCACGCGAGTGGGCGGGAGGGCCTACACCGGGGAGCTGTTTTTT
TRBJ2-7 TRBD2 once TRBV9 CASSGVGGDSSEQYF TGTGCCAGCAGCGGGGTGGGAGGGGACTCCTCCGAGCAGTACTTC
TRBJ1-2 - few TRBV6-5 CASSRWTTDNYGYTF TGTGCCAGCAGTCGGTGGACAACCGACAACTATGGCTACACCTTC
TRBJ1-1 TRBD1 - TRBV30 CAWSPGQGPLF TGTGCCTGGAGCCCGGGACAGGGGCCTCTCTTT
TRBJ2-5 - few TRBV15 CATSNAVAYQETQYF TGTGCCACCAGCAACGCGGTAGCGTACCAAGAGACCCAGTACTTC